The 5 T cell receptor beta chains reported below all come from one sample, sequenced in a study of CD8+CD57+ T cells in acquired aplastic anemia. Both TCR beta VDJ combination and CDR3 sequence profiling were carried out. Genomic DNA was the template for this profiling. TCRdb called the reads again in MiXCR, with one record for every CDR3 protein. The sample lists 250,000 or so distinct CDR3 sequences; around half were seen once. CD8+CD57+ cell expansion, shown by flow cytometry, had occurred in the patients selected for sequencing. Sequencing input: sorted CD4+, CD8+, or CD8+CD57+ T cells (not recorded which) from PBMCs. Receptors originate from a human donor with aplastic anemia.

This clonotype was seen many times. J is TRBJ1-1 and V is TRBV20-1; D perhaps matches TRBD1 (6 bases). The V end was cut by 0 bases, the J end by 2 bases, with 7 bases between. The CDR3 spans 13 residues. CDR1 and CDR2 from the germline V gene are DFQATT and SNEGSKA (reference sequence). CDR3 DNA sequence: TGCAGTGCTAGAGAACAGGGAAACACTGAAGCTTTCTTT. Amino acids: CSAREQGNTEAFF.

This chain connects TRBV24-1 to TRBJ1-5; no reliable D call. The CDR3 is 14 amino acids. Deletions cut 1 base from V and 6 bases from J, with 9 bases between. Looked up from germline, CDR1 is KGHDR and CDR2 is SFDVKD. The CDR3 loop reads CATSDLSGIQPQHF. The CDR3 nucleotides are TGTGCCACCAGTGATTTATCCGGGATTCAGCCCCAGCATTTT.

The table lists this clonotype with a few counts. The chain employs TRBV6-2 or TRBV6-3 and TRBJ2-1, with 7 bases identical to TRBD1. V dropped 5 bases and J dropped 0; count of bases not matched to a gene: 4. This CDR3 has 15 amino acids. CDR1 MNHEY and CDR2 SVGEGT come from the germline V gene. The CDR3 sequence is CASSQQGSSYNEQFF. CDR3 DNA sequence: TGTGCCAGCAGTCAACAGGGGAGCTCCTACAATGAGCAGTTCTTC.

The rearrangement uses TRBV27 and TRBJ1-1, with D possibly being TRBD1 (5 bases). Germline CDR1 MNHEY, CDR2 SMNVEV (reference sequence). The V end was cut by 2 bases, the J end by 6 bases, with 10 bases between. This CDR3 contains 13 residues. CDR3 coding DNA: TGTGCCAGCAGTTTAACGAGAGGGGCTGAAGCTTTCTTT. Its protein product is CASSLTRGAEAFF.

The sample holds many counts of this clonotype. The chain combines TRBV9 with TRBJ1-3; D gene ambiguous. The V end lost 0 bases, the J end lost 6 bases, and 10 bases lay between the germline ends. This CDR3 region has 14 residues. Germline lookup yields CDR1 SGDLS and CDR2 YYNGEE. The chain's CDR3 is CASSVDGKPNTIYF. The CDR3, as DNA: TGTGCCAGCAGCGTAGATGGAAAACCAAACACCATATATTTT.